This T cell receptor beta chain is from a study of cytomegalovirus exposure and HLA in healthy donors. The donors comprised healthy bone marrow donors. V lost 4 bases to trimming and J lost 5 bases; unmatched junction nucleotides: 7. The CDR3 is made up of 14 amino acids. CDR1 SGDLS and CDR2 YYNGEE come from the germline V gene. This clone was found a few times. Researchers ran the PCR with 60 Vbeta and 13 Jbeta primers. Original processing notes: Among the unique TCR beta chains that a later analysis counted, about 81 million in all, approximately 12 million were shared. TCRdb keeps only in-frame clones here, not all; method: immunoSEQ multiplex PCR. V and J calls and clone size follow that table, whereas D and trimming were derived from the DNA. Of fewer than 150,000 clones listed, over 70% are singletons.

The TCR comes from a male donor in good health and CMV-seronegative. Material for sequencing was PBMCs. The chain uses TRBV9 and TRBJ2-7; 9 nucleotides line up with TRBD1. CDR3 nucleotides: TGTGCCAGCAGCACCTGGGACAGGGTCGACGAGCAGTACTTC. It translates to CASSTWDRVDEQYF.